A selection of T cell receptor beta chains follows, all from one sample in a study of tumor-infiltrating lymphocytes in oesophageal squamous cell carcinoma. TCRdb reprocessed the PCR reads with MiXCR, giving one entry per CDR3 protein. In the table there are some 10,000 distinct CDR3 sequences, around 58% of which are singletons. The specimen was esophageal tumor tissue. The receptors were sampled from a male donor with esophageal squamous cell carcinoma. Each CDR3 is given with its conserved first and last residue. Fields, in order: clone size, V gene, J gene, D gene, CDR3 DNA, CDR3 protein. A D gene is named only where the DNA matches it firmly. Clone size is given for some rows only: seen once, a few or many times, or a class if the clone is expanded.

>many|TRBV5-4|TRBJ2-7|TRBD2
TGTGCCAGCAGCGGAGGGGCTAGCGGCTACGAGCAGTACTTC
CASSGGASGYEQYF
>-|TRBV6-5|TRBJ2-5|-
TGTGCCAGCAGTGATAATTATCGGAGAAAACCCCAAGAGACCCAGTACTTC
CASSDNYRRKPQETQYF
>-|TRBV7-2|TRBJ2-1|-
TGTGCCAGCAGCCTAAATACAGATTACTACAATGAGCAGTTCTTC
CASSLNTDYYNEQFF
>-|TRBV12-3/TRBV12-4|TRBJ1-2|TRBD1
TGTGCCAGCACCCCTCAGGGGGTTAGAGGGTCTTATGGCTACACCTTC
CASTPQGVRGSYGYTF
>-|TRBV5-3|TRBJ2-1|-
TGTGCCAGCAGCTTGGCCGGACGGTTTGCTTACAATGAGCAGTTCTTC
CASSLAGRFAYNEQFF
>once|TRBV7-6|TRBJ2-3|TRBD2
TGTGCTAGCAGCCCGGGACTAGCCATCAATACGCAGTATTTT
CASSPGLAINTQYF
>once|TRBV24-1|TRBJ2-1|-
TGTGCCACCAGTGATTCAGCACCGGAATACAATAAGCAGTTCTTC
CATSDSAPEYNKQFF
>-|TRBV6-1|TRBJ2-3|-
TGTGCCAGCAGAAGGGGCCAGACCACAGATACGCAGTATTTT
CASRRGQTTDTQYF
>-|TRBV28|TRBJ1-2|-
TGTGCCAGCAGGGCGCCCCATGACTATGGCTACACCTTC
CASRAPHDYGYTF
>-|TRBV27|TRBJ2-3|-
TGTGCCAGCAGTTTATACCCCACGGGATTTGGCACAGATACGCAGTATTTT
CASSLYPTGFGTDTQYF
>-|TRBV7-6|TRBJ2-7|-
TGTGCCAGCAGCCACGGGACGGGCGCTATTCCACCCCTCCACTTC
CASSHGTGAIPPLHF
>large|TRBV11-3|TRBJ2-3|TRBD1
TGTGCCAGCAGCTTGGGGACAGGGCCAGATACGCAGTATTTT
CASSLGTGPDTQYF
>-|TRBV7-9|TRBJ2-4|TRBD1
TGTGCCAGCAGCCCACAGGGGAACATTCAGTACTTC
CASSPQGNIQYF
>-|TRBV11-1|TRBJ2-5|-
TGTGCCAGCAGCCCCCGACAGCCACAAGAGACCCAGTACTTC
CASSPRQPQETQYF
>-|TRBV11-2|TRBJ2-7|-
TGTGCCAGCAGCCCGCAGGCCTACGAGCAGTACTTC
CASSPQAYEQYF
>medium-sized|TRBV12-3/TRBV12-4|TRBJ2-1|TRBD2
TGTGCCAGCAGAGGCCGGCCTGGGACTAGCGGGATCTCCTACAATGAGCAGTTCTTC
CASRGRPGTSGISYNEQFF
>-|TRBV11-3|TRBJ2-1|-
TGTGCCAGCAGCCCGAGTAGTTCCTACAATGAGCAGTTCTTC
CASSPSSSYNEQFF
>-|TRBV7-6|TRBJ2-7|-
TGTGCCAGCAGCCTCGAAGACTACGAGCAGTACTTC
CASSLEDYEQYF
>-|TRBV7-9|TRBJ2-6|-
TGTGCCAGCAGCTTCGTTTCTGCGGGGACACCTTTCTCTGGGGCCAACGTCCTGACTTTC
CASSFVSAGTPFSGANVLTF
>-|TRBV7-2|TRBJ2-3|-
TGTGCCAGCAGCTTTGTACTTGGCACAGATACGCAGTATTTT
CASSFVLGTDTQYF
>-|TRBV11-3|TRBJ2-5|-
TGTGCCAGCAGCTCCAGGTTCGGGATCCAAGAGACCCAGTACTTC
CASSSRFGIQETQYF
>-|TRBV7-3|TRBJ2-1|-
TGTGCCAGCACCCCCGATAGTTCCTACAATGAGCAGTTCTTC
CASTPDSSYNEQFF
>many|TRBV19|TRBJ1-5|TRBD1
TGTGCCAGTAGTATTCTGCTGACAGGGAGTAAAAATCAGCCCCAGCATTTT
CASSILLTGSKNQPQHF
>few|TRBV7-3|TRBJ2-5|TRBD1
TGTGCCAGCAGCACGACAGGGGGAGAGACCCAGTACTTC
CASSTTGGETQYF
>-|TRBV7-4|TRBJ1-6|-
TGTGCCAGCAGCCTAGCCGGGACATCCCCCGCGGGGTCACCCCTCCACTTT
CASSLAGTSPAGSPLHF